This TCR beta chain was found in a study of Ad26.COV2.S vaccination and SARS-CoV-2 variants. Profiled with immunoSEQ multiplex PCR; TCRdb holds only in-frame clones, not every one. The sample lists roughly 400,000 clones; less than 95% were seen once. Treatment: over 15 received Ad26.COV2.S at low or high dose, single or two shots; roughly five received placebo; per-sample allocation not given. On day 63 after the first injection, vaccine and placebo recipients gave samples. The V gene end was trimmed by 3 bases and the J gene end by 2 bases; junction bases not matched to a gene: 5. CDR1 and CDR2 from the germline V gene are MGHDK and SYGVNS. The CDR3 contains 16 residues.

The V gene is TRBV25-1, the J gene TRBJ2-5; 11 bases map to TRBD2. The sequence came from a person aged 18-60 years who received the Ad26.COV2.S COVID-19 vaccine or a placebo. The source was peripheral blood, collected in a trial of Ad26.COV2.S vaccine versus placebo. CDR3 in DNA: TGTGCCAGCAGTGAGGGGACTAGCGGTTTGCAAGAGACCCAGTACTTC. It encodes CASSEGTSGLQETQYF. Filled out from reference TRBV25-1 and TRBJ2-5, the complete variable domain reads EADIYQTPRYLVIGTGKKITLECSQTMGHDKMYWYQQDPGMELHLIHYSYGVNSTEKGDLSSESTVSRIRTEHFPLTLESARPSHTSQYLCASSEGTSGLQETQYFGPGTRLLVL.